This T cell receptor beta chain derives from a study of blood T cells in healthy people across ages (dated by TCRdb to about 2015). For the wider study: Template switching captured roughly one uniquely barcoded TCR beta cDNA molecule per two T cells in model experiments. Age-related changes in TCR beta repertoire diversity were measured in the study by deep sequencing normalized with unique cDNA molecular identifiers. The donors were split into four age groups: young (average 16 years), middle-aged (around 37), aged (roughly 65) and long-lived (roughly 80). Using the same blood draw, the study looked at two additional independent replicas of 1 million unique cDNA reads for two donors, one aged 18 to 30 and the other aged 80 or older. Results and caveats for the whole study, not just this receptor: Estimates of total diversity from one million sequenced T cells were regarded as lower bounds and underestimates. As age increased, observed TCR beta diversity per million T cells dropped in a roughly linear way, and a significant reduction was already evident by age around 41. Compared with the aged group, the long-lived group had more naive CD4+ T cells, fewer expanded clones and increased TCR diversity, suggesting age selection. Donor CMV infection status was unknown, potentially confounding age-related changes in expanded clonotypes. Bulk unsorted PBMC profiling prevented conclusive comparison of naive and antigen-experienced compartments. Observed TCR beta diversity correlated strongly with the percentage of naive T cells measured by flow cytometry.

The CDR3 has 17 amino acids, counting the end cysteine and phenylalanine. Only CDR3 DNA is held: 51 bases, read in frame from base 1. Sequences LGHDT (CDR1) and YNNKEL (CDR2) are obtained from the germline V gene (reference sequence). About this clonotype: There is no known antigen for this receptor. Base qualities are not recorded, but no much larger clone differs from it by a single base.

The library was prepared using 5' RACE. Sequencing took place on an Illumina HiSeq 2500. A second PCR of about 7 to 12 cycles was performed with a sample-barcoded 5' primer and a J-beta primer mix. A template-switch 5' adaptor carrying 12 random nucleotides introduced a unique molecular identifier onto each TCR beta cDNA molecule. At least 2.5 million CDR3-containing paired-end reads were obtained from each sample. First-strand cDNA synthesis was performed from all RNA using the Mint cDNA synthesis kit, with priming by a TRBC-specific oligonucleotide. Following uracil-DNA glycosylase treatment, all cDNA underwent a first 18-cycle PCR with the universal primers M1SS and BC2_uni_R. The authors processed their data as follows. Normalization of each sample was performed by random selection of 1 million high-quality reads, each carrying a distinct molecular identifier. Reads sharing molecular identifiers were discarded rather than binned into consensus sequences. MiTCR, set to a Q25 quality threshold and the strictest error-elimination algorithm, was used for CDR3 identification, clonotype clustering and error correction. Lower-bound total TCR beta diversity was estimated with a nonparametric unseen species model using Euler transformation. The public sequencing data were trimmed at Q25 with fastp and processed into clonotypes with MiXCR by TCRdb, which kept only in-frame beta chains. When rows share a CDR3 protein, they turn into one entry using the most common DNA and genes. TCRdb's processing, not the authors' own work, is the source of the V and J calls. The sample table records around 1,000,000 distinct CDR3 sequences; under 30% of these occur just once. The ten largest clones capture approximately 0.7% of the sample.

Donors were a few dozen systemically healthy Caucasian individuals from Russia aged roughly 6 to 90 years. Each donor gave about 9.7 milliliters of peripheral blood, drawn into EDTA-treated Vacutainer tubes. Ficoll-Paque density-gradient centrifugation was used to isolate PBMCs, with at least 7 million obtained per sample. Trizol reagent was used to extract total RNA from PBMCs, with at least 5 micrograms per sample. For every donor, flow cytometry on a PBMC aliquot measured the percentage of naive CD45RAhigh/CD27high T cells. These data also featured in a second study, about T cells of mothers and their children. As the second publication notes: Nine systemically healthy Caucasian individuals served as donors, namely three mothers together with their six children. cDNA synthesis consumed the entire amount of extracted RNA, loaded at approximately 1.6 ug RNA in each 15 ul reaction. Sample barcodes and 2-4 random nucleotides were added via the M1S primer in the second PCR. More than 8 million TCR beta CDR3 reads were obtained from each mother, and millions of reads were obtained from each child. TCR recombination output is similarly shaped by thymic selection in related and unrelated pairs, with a minor effect exerted by inherited differences. Normalized repertoire overlap was always found to be slightly, but never significantly, higher in related mother-child pairs than in unrelated mother-child pairs. With a sensitivity of 90 to 100 clones per million clonotypes, no persistent microchimeric T cell clones were detected. To look for features that set related mother-child pairs apart from unrelated individuals, the researchers ran deep NGS to compare the TCR beta repertoires of mothers and children. On average, the children were around 11 +/- 4 years old, while the mothers were around 42 +/- 4 years old. After adapter ligation with NEBNext reagents, the libraries were sequenced on Illumina HiSeq 2000 with 100+100 nt paired-end reads. Mother and child libraries were prepared a month apart and sequenced in separate runs to prevent cross-contamination. Between roughly 450,000 and 2,200,000 distinct TCR beta clonotypes were identified per donor. Naive TCR beta clonotypes were estimated from low-frequency clonotypes matched to each donor's FACS-determined naive share, without sorting.

The clonotype comes from a girl aged 2 to 10 in good health. Material: blood. Recombination connected TRBV3-1 to TRBJ2-5, with TRBD2 identical over 8 junction bases. The end of the DNA is better explained by TRBJ2-1, so the J call may be wrong. The CDR3 region has the sequence CASREISGVGLWSEQFF. In nucleotides, the sequence is TGTGCCAGCAGGGAGATTAGCGGGGTGGGGCTTTGGAGTGAGCAGTTCTTC.